This T cell receptor beta chain was obtained from a study of blood T cell repertoires in COVID-19. TCRdb's table, derived via immunoSEQ multiplex PCR, lists solely in-frame clones and lacks some. The sample lists some 220,000 clones, roughly 80% seen once, with roughly 5.3% in the top ten. This CDR3 is built from 14 residues. Germline CDR1 and CDR2: SGHRS and YFSETQ. V was clipped by 6 bases and J by 3 bases; unmatched bases: 9. The rearrangement uses TRBV5-1 and TRBJ2-7; 7 bases fit TRBD1. This TCR came from a woman aged 60 to 75 who had recovered from COVID-19. The material sequenced was peripheral blood. The CDR3 region is CASKTGRGFYEQYF. As DNA, the CDR3 is TGCGCCAGCAAGACAGGGAGAGGGTTCTACGAGCAGTACTTC.